The TCR beta chain described here comes from a study of technical replicates of blood from several donors. Here immunoSEQ multiplex PCR was the method, and the copy in TCRdb shows in-frame clones only, minus some. The sample has approximately 97,000 clones; roughly 96% are singletons. Sequenced: T cells isolated from PBMCs. This receptor was obtained from a human donor in good health.

The CDR3 reads CASSLAALLSYEQYF. The CDR3 coding sequence is TGTGCCAGCAGCTTAGCAGCTCTGCTCTCCTACGAGCAGTACTTC. This chain uses TRBV7-9 with TRBJ2-7, with unresolved D. The CDR3 is 15 residues long. Germline V gene lookup returns CDR1 SEHNR and CDR2 FQNEAQ (reference sequence). Trimming shortened V by 0 bases and J by 0 bases, and 9 bases separated the two germline ends.